The rows below give T cell receptor beta chains drawn from one sample of a study of blood T cell repertoires in COVID-19. Assay used: immunoSEQ multiplex PCR; TCRdb lists only in-frame clones, some missing. The repertoire holds 300,000 to 400,000 clones, with approximately 88% as singletons. The sample taken for sequencing was PBMCs or T cells enriched from blood (not recorded which). The receptors come from a man in his sixties who had recovered from COVID-19. CDR3s leave out the opening cysteine and the closing phenylalanine or tryptophan. Each record gives: J gene, V gene, CDR3 protein.

TRBJ2-2 TRBV7-3 ASSLWALTGELF
TRBJ2-6 TRBV18 ASSRFRGGTGANVLT
TRBJ1-5 TRBV28 ASSSTPPGPERGNQPQH
TRBJ1-6 TRBV7-9 ASSLARQGNTYNSPLH
TRBJ2-1 TRBV5-5 ASSLAPSGRSEQF
TRBJ2-7 TRBV12-3/TRBV12-4 ASSFFSSYEQY
TRBJ2-7 TRBV24-1 ATSASGEASYEQY
TRBJ2-5 TRBV5-4 ASSFQGRETQY
TRBJ2-2 TRBV11-2 ASSLLTGELF
TRBJ2-7 TRBV19 ASSEQGANEQY
TRBJ2-7 TRBV5-1 ASSVTRAGLAREQY
TRBJ1-1 TRBV5-1 ASRRPGQENTEAF
TRBJ1-1 TRBV11-1 ASSFRGAEAF
TRBJ1-1 TRBV5-4 ASSQDSLEAF
TRBJ2-1 TRBV29-1 SLRTSGVYNEQF
TRBJ2-3 TRBV7-9 ASSLAEISTDTQY
TRBJ1-3 TRBV28 ASSFLATSPPGNTIY
TRBJ2-1 TRBV19 ASSMAPSRGSSYNEQF
TRBJ1-5 TRBV18 ASSPGGTVNQPQH
TRBJ1-6 TRBV18 ASSPPASNSPLH
TRBJ2-1 TRBV24-1 ATSLGTHNEQF
TRBJ2-5 TRBV20-1 SASIPGGRQETQY
TRBJ1-5 TRBV19 ASRPGQGRRSNQPQH
TRBJ1-4 TRBV2 ASDSGLREGEKLF
TRBJ2-2 TRBV5-1 ASSAAGTSGRANTGELF
TRBJ1-4 TRBV5-4 ASSPTGARNEKLF
TRBJ2-3 TRBV11-2 ASSLLGQGGTDTQY
TRBJ2-1 TRBV10-3 AISDPGLAGPNEQF
TRBJ1-2 TRBV23-1 ASSQPPTGGLFYGYT
TRBJ2-3 TRBV5-1 ASSLVSPRVTDTQY
TRBJ1-2 TRBV11-2 ASSFRGQPEPNYGYT
TRBJ2-3 TRBV19 ASSRRELADTQY
TRBJ1-6 TRBV28 ASSPGPGQGKNPLNSPLH
TRBJ1-2 TRBV4-2 ASSQEVVNYGYT
TRBJ1-1 TRBV18 ASSPLPGQINTEAF
TRBJ2-2 TRBV7-2 ASSAGRGAPNTGELF
TRBJ2-3 TRBV7-2 ASSPLSGTHSKDTQY
TRBJ2-1 TRBV5-5 ASSLGASGSLDNEQF
TRBJ2-1 TRBV24-1 ATSGNRELIRNEQF
TRBJ1-5 TRBV28 ASATDTLGRQPQH